One and the same sample provided the 20 T cell receptor beta chains below, sequenced in a study of T-cell memory formation after mild COVID-19. MiXCR was run by TCRdb on the 5' RACE reads, yielding one entry per CDR3 protein. Here the sample spans 200,000 or so distinct CDR3 sequences, approximately 20% being singletons. The sequenced sample was PBMCs or a T cell subset sorted from them (not recorded which). The receptors here all came from an adult woman who had mild COVID-19 (a few samples of this study predate the infection). Cell type and time point are not known.

V gene TRBV29-1 combines with J gene TRBJ1-1; D is unresolved. The CDR3 consists of 14 residues. CDR1 and CDR2 (germline): SQVTM, ANQGSEA. Trimming cost V 6 bases and J 4 bases, with 18 bases left between them. The CDR3 here is CSVLGRIAATEAFF. The CDR3, as DNA: TGCAGCGTGTTGGGCCGCATCGCTGCCACTGAAGCTTTCTTT.

This clonotype was detected a few times. The chain employs TRBV5-1 and TRBJ1-2; D possibly corresponds to TRBD1 (6 bases). The germline CDR1 and CDR2 sequences are SGHRS and YFSETQ. This CDR3 region has 14 residues. Trimming shortened V by 2 bases and J by 4 bases, and 12 bases separated the two germline ends. Written as DNA, the CDR3 is TGCGCCAGCAGCTTCCCTGAGGGGGGCTATGGCTACACCTTC. Translating it yields CASSFPEGGYGYTF.

The chain has TRBV4-1 and TRBJ2-1; 7 nucleotides align to TRBD2. Germline V CDR1 and CDR2: MGHRA, YSYEKL. There are 14 residues in the CDR3. V trimming: 1 base; J trimming: 6 bases; junction bases outside the gene matches: 3. The CDR3 region has the DNA TGCGCCAGCAGCCAAGGCGGGGGAGGCAATGAGCAGTTCTTC. Translating gives CASSQGGGGNEQFF.

The J gene is TRBJ2-3, the V gene TRBV20-1, with TRBD2 matching over 7 bases. The germline gives CDR1 DFQATT, CDR2 SNEGSKA (reference sequence). The CDR3 length is 15 residues. Trimming removed 5 bases from V and 2 bases from J; junction bases left unmatched: 10. The CDR3 coding sequence is TGCAGTGCTGAATCCGGGGCGGGGGACACAGATACGCAGTATTTT. This codes for CSAESGAGDTDTQYF.

The chain recombines TRBV5-1 with TRBJ2-2; the D gene is possibly TRBD2 (6 bases). The CDR3 has 15 residues. Germline lookup yields CDR1 SGHRS and CDR2 YFSETQ. The ends were cut back, 4 bases at V and 5 bases at J, with 15 bases in the middle. CDR3 sequence reads: CASSPSSGGTGELFF. DNA of the CDR3: TGCGCCAGCAGCCCATCAAGTGGGGGGACCGGGGAGCTGTTTTTT. Combining the CDR3 with reference TRBV5-1 and TRBJ2-2 gives the whole variable domain KAGVTQTPRYLIKTRGQQVTLSCSPISGHRSVSWYQQTPGQGLQFLFEYFSETQRNKGNFPGRFSGRQFSNSRSEMNVSTLELGDSALYLCASSPSSGGTGELFFGEGSRLTVL.

The J gene is TRBJ2-3, the V gene TRBV2; D call uncertain. Germline CDR1 and CDR2: SNHLY and FYNNEI. The CDR3 extends over 12 amino acids. Deletions cut 2 bases from V and 7 bases from J, with 7 bases between. CDR3 nucleotides: TGTGCCAGCAGTGAAACGGCTAATACGCAGTATTTT. It translates to CASSETANTQYF.

V gene TRBV6-6 combines with J gene TRBJ2-3; D not resolved. CDR1 MNHNY and CDR2 SVGAGI come from the germline V gene (reference sequence). The CDR3 contains 14 residues. Deletions cut 5 bases from V and 1 base from J, with 10 bases between. The CDR3 nucleotides read TGTGCCAGCAGTGACGTGGGTCGCACAGATACGCAGTATTTT. Amino acids: CASSDVGRTDTQYF.

The V and J genes are TRBV6-2 or TRBV6-3 and TRBJ2-2; D not certain. The V gene lost 2 bases and the J gene lost 3 bases, with 7 bases spanning the gap. Germline V lookup: CDR1 MNHEY, CDR2 SVGEGT. This CDR3 comprises 14 residues. CDR3 DNA sequence: TGTGCCAGCAGTTACCGGCAGGACACCGGGGAGCTGTTTTTT. Its translation is CASSYRQDTGELFF.

This clonotype was counted at least ten times. This chain joins TRBV18 and TRBJ2-7, with 10 bases fitting TRBD1. The germline CDR1 and CDR2 sequences are KGHSH and LQKENI. The CDR3 loop spans 16 amino acids. V dropped 2 bases and J dropped 3; count of bases not matched to a gene: 7. The CDR3 sequence is CASSPSGTGVLYEQYF. CDR3 sequence (DNA): TGTGCCAGCTCACCATCCGGGACAGGGGTCCTCTACGAGCAGTACTTC. Drawing the rest from reference TRBV18 and TRBJ2-7, the complete variable domain is NAGVMQNPRHLVRRRGQEARLRCSPMKGHSHVYWYRQLPEEGLKFMVYLQKENIIDESGMPKERFSAEFPKEGPSILRIQQVVRGDSAAYFCASSPSGTGVLYEQYFGPGTRLTVT.

The table lists this clonotype with a few counts. This chain uses TRBV5-6 with TRBJ1-5, with D hard to call. In germline, CDR1 is SGHDT, CDR2 YYEEEE. Trimming removed 1 base from V and 7 bases from J, with 15 bases in between. The CDR3 is made up of 15 amino acids. The CDR3 DNA reads TGTGCCAGCAGCTTGAGCCCGGGCGTGGAACAGCCCCAGCATTTT. Its translation: CASSLSPGVEQPQHF. Full variable domain (missing parts from reference TRBV5-6 and TRBJ1-5): DAGVTQSPTHLIKTRGQQVTLRCSPKSGHDTVSWYQQALGQGPQFIFQYYEEEERQRGNFPDRFSGHQFPNYSSELNVNALLLGDSALYLCASSLSPGVEQPQHFGDGTRLSIL.

This clonotype was seen many times. V gene TRBV29-1 combines with J gene TRBJ2-1; 7 bases are a match to TRBD2. Germline values: CDR1 SQVTM, CDR2 ANQGSEA. The CDR3 has 10 residues. The junction had 8 bases not matched to a gene; V was cut back by 6 bases and J by 15 bases. The CDR3 DNA follows: TGCAGCGTGTCTGAGCGGGAAGGGTTCTTC. Amino acids: CSVSEREGFF.

This clonotype was recorded a few times. This chain connects TRBV29-1 to TRBJ2-5, with 7 bases lining up with TRBD1. The CDR3 extends over 13 amino acids. CDR1 and CDR2 (germline): SQVTM, ANQGSEA. Trimming removed 6 bases from V and 5 bases from J; junction bases left unmatched: 9. CDR3 loop: CSVGTAPGETQYF. CDR3 nucleotide sequence: TGCAGCGTCGGGACAGCCCCCGGGGAGACCCAGTACTTC.

This clonotype has only a few counts. The chain has TRBV7-2 and TRBJ2-7; 9 bases are shared with TRBD2. V dropped 5 bases and J dropped 4; count of bases not matched to a gene: 12. This CDR3 is 16 amino acids long. From germline, CDR1 is SGHTA and CDR2 FQGNSA. The CDR3 spells CASSPYVAGGLYEQYF. The CDR3 DNA reads as TGTGCCAGCAGCCCCTATGTGGCGGGGGGGCTGTACGAGCAGTACTTC.

The V call is TRBV6-5, the J call TRBJ2-1, with 10 positions matching TRBD2. The V and J ends lost 7 bases and 6 bases, in that order; junction bases with no gene match: 6. This CDR3 is 14 amino acids long. Germline assignment: CDR1 MNHEY and CDR2 SVGAGI. The CDR3 region has the DNA TGTGCCAGCACTCTCACTAGCGGGGCCAATGAGCAGTTCTTC. As protein: CASTLTSGANEQFF.

The genes are TRBV3-1 and TRBJ2-1, with D perhaps assigned TRBD1 or TRBD2 (5 bases each). The CDR3 sequence is 15 residues long. V was cut by 1 base and J by 9 bases, with 16 bases left in between. In germline, CDR1 is LGHDT, CDR2 YNNKEL (reference sequence). The CDR3 bases are TGTGCCAGCAGCCAAGTGGATTGGGGGTACGGTGAGCAGTTCTTC. Encoded protein: CASSQVDWGYGEQFF.

In its sample, this clonotype was seen a few times. The J gene is TRBJ2-1, the V gene TRBV7-2; tentatively, D is TRBD2 (6 bases). Germline CDR1 is SGHTA and CDR2 is FQGNSA. The CDR3 totals 13 residues. V was clipped by 8 bases and J by 8 bases, with 16 bases between them. Written as DNA, the CDR3 is TGTGCCAGCGGGAGGACGGTTCTGTATGAGCAGTTCTTC. It specifies CASGRTVLYEQFF. Full variable domain (remainder filled in from reference TRBV7-2 and TRBJ2-1): GAGVSQSPSNKVTEKGKDVELRCDPISGHTALYWYRQSLGQGLEFLIYFQGNSAPDKSGLPSDRFSAERTGGSVSTLTIQRTQQEDSAVYLCASGRTVLYEQFFGPGTRLTVL.

The chain is built from TRBV11-2 and TRBJ2-7; TRBD2 matches 8 bases. Per the germline V gene, CDR1 is SGHAT and CDR2 is FQNNGV. J gave up 7 bases and V 4 bases, and 9 bases lay outside the gene matches. CDR3 length: 14 amino acids. This chain's CDR3 is CASSSGTSGLEQYF. The CDR3 DNA reads as TGTGCCAGCAGCTCCGGGACTAGTGGCCTGGAGCAGTACTTC.

This clonotype came up a few times. This chain joins TRBV30 and TRBJ2-1, with D uncertain. Germline V gene data show CDR1 as GTSNPN and CDR2 as SVGIG (reference sequence). The V end lost 0 bases, the J end lost 6 bases, and 0 bases lay between the germline ends. The CDR3 extends over 10 amino acids. This chain's CDR3 is CAWSVNEQFF. CDR3 bases: TGTGCCTGGAGTGTCAATGAGCAGTTCTTC.

The chain is built from TRBV19 and TRBJ2-1, with 10 bases lining up with TRBD2. The trim removed 7 bases at V and 9 bases at J, leaving 15 bases unmatched. This CDR3 spans 16 amino acids. Germline-derived CDR1 and CDR2 are LNHDA and SQIVND (reference sequence). For the CDR3, the DNA is TGTGCCAGTACCCCAAGAGGAGCGGGAGGGGGGGGTGAGCAGTTCTTC. Protein sequence: CASTPRGAGGGGEQFF.

The chain couples TRBV5-1 to TRBJ1-2; D not resolved. From germline, CDR1 is SGHRS and CDR2 YFSETQ. Deletions cut 4 bases from V and 1 base from J, with 8 bases between. CDR3 length: 13 residues. The CDR3 is CASSPAYNYGYTF. CDR3 sequence (DNA): TGCGCCAGCAGCCCGGCATATAACTATGGCTACACCTTC.